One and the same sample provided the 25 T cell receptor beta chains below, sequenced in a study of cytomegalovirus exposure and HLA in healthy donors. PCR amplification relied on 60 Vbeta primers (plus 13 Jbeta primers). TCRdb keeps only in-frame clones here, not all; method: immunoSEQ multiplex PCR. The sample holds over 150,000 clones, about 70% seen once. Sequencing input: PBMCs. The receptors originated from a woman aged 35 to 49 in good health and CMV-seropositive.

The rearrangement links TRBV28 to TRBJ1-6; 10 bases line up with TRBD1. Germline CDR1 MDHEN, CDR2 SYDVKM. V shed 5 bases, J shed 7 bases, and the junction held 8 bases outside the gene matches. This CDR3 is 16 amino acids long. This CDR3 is CASSLTDRGRNSPLHF. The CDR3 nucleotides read TGTGCCAGCAGTCTGACCGACAGGGGGCGCAATTCACCCCTCCACTTT.

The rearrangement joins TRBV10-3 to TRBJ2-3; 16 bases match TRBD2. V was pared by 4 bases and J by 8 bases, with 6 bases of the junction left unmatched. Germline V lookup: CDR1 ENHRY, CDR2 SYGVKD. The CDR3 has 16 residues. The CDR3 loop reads CAISGGLAGGQGTQYF. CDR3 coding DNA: TGTGCCATCAGTGGGGGACTAGCGGGGGGGCAGGGTACGCAGTATTTT.

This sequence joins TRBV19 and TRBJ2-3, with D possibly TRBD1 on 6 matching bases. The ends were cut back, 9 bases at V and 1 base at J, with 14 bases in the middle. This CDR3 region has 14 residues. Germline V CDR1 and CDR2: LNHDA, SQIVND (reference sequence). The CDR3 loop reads CASGARQGTDTQYF. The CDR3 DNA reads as TGTGCCAGCGGGGCCCGACAGGGCACAGATACGCAGTATTTT.

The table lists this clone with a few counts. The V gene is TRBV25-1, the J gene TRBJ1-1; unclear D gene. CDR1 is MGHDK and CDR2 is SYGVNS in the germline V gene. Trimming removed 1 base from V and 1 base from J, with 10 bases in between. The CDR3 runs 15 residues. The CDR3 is CASSESGGGNTEAFF. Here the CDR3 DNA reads TGTGCCAGCAGTGAATCTGGCGGAGGGAACACTGAAGCTTTCTTT.

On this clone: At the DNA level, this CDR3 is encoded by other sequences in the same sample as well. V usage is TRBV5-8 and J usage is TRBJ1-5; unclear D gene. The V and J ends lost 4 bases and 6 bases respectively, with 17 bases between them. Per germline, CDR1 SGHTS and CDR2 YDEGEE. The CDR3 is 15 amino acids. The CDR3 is CASSLEGRQTQPQHF. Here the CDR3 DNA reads TGTGCCAGCAGCCTGGAAGGGAGACAAACTCAGCCCCAGCATTTT.

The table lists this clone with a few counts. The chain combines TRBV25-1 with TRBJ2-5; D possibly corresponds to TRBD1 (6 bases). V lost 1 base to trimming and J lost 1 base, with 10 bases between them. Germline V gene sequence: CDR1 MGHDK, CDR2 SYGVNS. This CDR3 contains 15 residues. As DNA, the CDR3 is TGTGCCAGCAGTGAATGGGGGCAGGCCCAAGAGACCCAGTACTTC. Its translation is CASSEWGQAQETQYF.

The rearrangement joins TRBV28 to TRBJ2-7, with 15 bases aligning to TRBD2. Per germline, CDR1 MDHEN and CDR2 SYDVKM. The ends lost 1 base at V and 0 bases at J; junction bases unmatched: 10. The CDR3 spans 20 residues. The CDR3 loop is CASSLSKFGLAGGTSYEQYF. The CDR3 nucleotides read TGTGCCAGCAGTTTATCGAAATTTGGACTAGCGGGAGGGACCTCCTACGAGCAGTACTTC.

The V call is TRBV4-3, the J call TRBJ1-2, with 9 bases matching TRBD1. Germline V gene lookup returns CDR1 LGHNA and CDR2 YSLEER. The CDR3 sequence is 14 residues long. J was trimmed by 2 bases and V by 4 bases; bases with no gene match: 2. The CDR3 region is CASSPGTGNYGYTF. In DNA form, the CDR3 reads TGCGCCAGCAGCCCAGGGACAGGGAACTATGGCTACACCTTC.

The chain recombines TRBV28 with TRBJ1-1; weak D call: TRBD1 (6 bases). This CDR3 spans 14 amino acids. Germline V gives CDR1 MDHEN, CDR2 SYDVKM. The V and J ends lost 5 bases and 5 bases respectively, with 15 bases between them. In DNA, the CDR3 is TGTGCCAGCAGTACCAGGGGTGTCCGGACTGAAGCTTTCTTT. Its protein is CASSTRGVRTEAFF. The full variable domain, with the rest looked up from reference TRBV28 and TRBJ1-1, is DVKVTQSSRYLVKRTGEKVFLECVQDMDHENMFWYRQDPGLGLRLIYFSYDVKMKEKGDIPEGYSVSREKKERFSLILESASTNQTSMYLCASSTRGVRTEAFFGQGTRLTVV.

CDR3 coding DNA: TGTGCCAGCAGCCCGGGTCCGGGGGACAATTCACCCCTCCACTTT. This gives the protein CASSPGPGDNSPLHF. The chain couples TRBV7-2 to TRBJ1-6; tentative D call: TRBD1 (5 bases). Per the germline V gene, CDR1 is SGHTA and CDR2 is FQGNSA. The V and J ends lost 5 bases and 7 bases respectively, with 15 bases between them. The CDR3 consists of 15 residues.

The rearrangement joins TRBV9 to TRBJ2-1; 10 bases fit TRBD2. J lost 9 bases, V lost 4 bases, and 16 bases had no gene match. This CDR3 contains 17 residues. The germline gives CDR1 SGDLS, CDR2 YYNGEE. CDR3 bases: TGTGCCAGCAGCCTCCTTTCAGGGCTAGCGGGAGCAGGTGAGCAGTTCTTC. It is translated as CASSLLSGLAGAGEQFF.

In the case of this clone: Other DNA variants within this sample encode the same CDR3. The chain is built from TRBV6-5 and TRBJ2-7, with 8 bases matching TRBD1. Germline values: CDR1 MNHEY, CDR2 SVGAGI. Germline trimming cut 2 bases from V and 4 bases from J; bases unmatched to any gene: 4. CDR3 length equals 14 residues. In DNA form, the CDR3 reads TGTGCCAGCAGTTACAGGCAGGGGGCTTACGAGCAGTACTTC. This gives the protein CASSYRQGAYEQYF.

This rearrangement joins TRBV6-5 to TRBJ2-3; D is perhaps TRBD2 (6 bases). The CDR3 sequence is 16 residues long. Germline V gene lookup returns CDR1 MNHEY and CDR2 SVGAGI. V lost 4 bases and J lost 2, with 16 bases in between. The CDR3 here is CASSSLWRGNTDTQYF. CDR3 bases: TGTGCCAGCAGTTCGTTATGGCGGGGAAACACAGATACGCAGTATTTT.

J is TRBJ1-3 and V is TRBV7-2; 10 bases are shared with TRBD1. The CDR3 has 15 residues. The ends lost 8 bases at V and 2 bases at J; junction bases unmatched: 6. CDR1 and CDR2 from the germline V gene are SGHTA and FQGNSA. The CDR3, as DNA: TGTGCCAGCTCCCGGACAGGGGGGACTGGAAACACCATATATTTT. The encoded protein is CASSRTGGTGNTIYF.

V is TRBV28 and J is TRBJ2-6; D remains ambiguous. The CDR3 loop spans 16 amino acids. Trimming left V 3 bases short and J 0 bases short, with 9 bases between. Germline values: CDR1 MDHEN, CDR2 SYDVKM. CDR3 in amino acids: CASSFVGASGANVLTF. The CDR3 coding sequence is TGTGCCAGCAGTTTCGTGGGCGCCTCTGGGGCCAACGTCCTGACTTTC.

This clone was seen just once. CDR3 nucleotides: TGTGCCAGCAGTGCTGGACTAGCGGGGGTCCTCGGTACGCAGTATTTT. The encoded protein is CASSAGLAGVLGTQYF. The chain is built from TRBV9 and TRBJ2-3; 13 nucleotides match TRBD2. Per germline, CDR1 SGDLS and CDR2 YYNGEE. Germline trimming cut 5 bases from V and 8 bases from J; bases unmatched to any gene: 11. This CDR3 is built from 16 residues.

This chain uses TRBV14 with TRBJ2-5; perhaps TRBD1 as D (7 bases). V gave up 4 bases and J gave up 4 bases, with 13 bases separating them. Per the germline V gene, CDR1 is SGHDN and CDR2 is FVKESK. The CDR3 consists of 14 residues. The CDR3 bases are TGTGCCAGCAGCCTAACTCAGGGGGGAGAGACCCAGTACTTC. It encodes CASSLTQGGETQYF.

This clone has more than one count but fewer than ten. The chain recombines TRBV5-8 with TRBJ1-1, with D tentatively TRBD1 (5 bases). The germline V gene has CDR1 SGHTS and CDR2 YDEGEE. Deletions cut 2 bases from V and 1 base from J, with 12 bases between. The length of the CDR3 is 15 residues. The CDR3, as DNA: TGTGCCAGCAGCTTTTTGGCCAGGGCGAACACTGAAGCTTTCTTT. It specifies CASSFLARANTEAFF.

The CDR3 DNA follows: TGTGCCAGCTCACCTTTGCTAGGATCCCAAGAGACCCAGTACTTC. This translates into CASSPLLGSQETQYF. The chain uses TRBV18 and TRBJ2-5; D gene ambiguous. V lost 3 bases to trimming and J lost 1 base, with 12 bases between them. The CDR3 contains 15 residues. Germline assignment: CDR1 KGHSH and CDR2 LQKENI.

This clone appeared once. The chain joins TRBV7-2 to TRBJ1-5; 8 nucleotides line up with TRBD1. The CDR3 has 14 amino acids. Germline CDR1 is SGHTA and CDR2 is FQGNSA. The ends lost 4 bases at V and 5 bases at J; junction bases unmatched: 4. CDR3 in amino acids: CASSSPGGHQPQHF. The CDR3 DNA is TGTGCCAGCAGCTCTCCAGGGGGCCATCAGCCCCAGCATTTT.

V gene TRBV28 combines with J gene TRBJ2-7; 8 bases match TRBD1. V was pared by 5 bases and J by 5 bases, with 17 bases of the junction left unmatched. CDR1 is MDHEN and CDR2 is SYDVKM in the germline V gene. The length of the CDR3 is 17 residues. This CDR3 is CASSPPDVGTGGDEQYF. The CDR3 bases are TGTGCCAGCAGTCCCCCCGACGTCGGGACAGGAGGGGACGAGCAGTACTTC.

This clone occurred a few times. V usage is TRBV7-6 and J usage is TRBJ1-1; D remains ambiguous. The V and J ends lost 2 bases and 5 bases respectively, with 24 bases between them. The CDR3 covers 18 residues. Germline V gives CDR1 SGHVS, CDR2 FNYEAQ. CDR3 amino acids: CASSLFLRGRAEVTEAFF. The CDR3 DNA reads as TGTGCCAGCAGCTTATTCTTAAGAGGCCGAGCGGAAGTGACTGAAGCTTTCTTT.

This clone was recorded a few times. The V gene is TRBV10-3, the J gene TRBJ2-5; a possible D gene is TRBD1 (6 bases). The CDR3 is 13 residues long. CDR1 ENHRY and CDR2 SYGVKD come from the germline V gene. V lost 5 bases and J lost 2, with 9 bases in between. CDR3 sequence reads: CAISRQVQETQYF. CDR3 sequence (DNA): TGTGCCATCAGTCGACAGGTACAAGAGACCCAGTACTTC.

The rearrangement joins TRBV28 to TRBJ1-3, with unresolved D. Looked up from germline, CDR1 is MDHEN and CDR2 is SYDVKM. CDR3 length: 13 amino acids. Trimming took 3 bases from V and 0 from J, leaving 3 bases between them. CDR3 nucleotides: TGTGCCAGCAGTTTCATCTCTGGAAACACCATATATTTT. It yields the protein CASSFISGNTIYF.

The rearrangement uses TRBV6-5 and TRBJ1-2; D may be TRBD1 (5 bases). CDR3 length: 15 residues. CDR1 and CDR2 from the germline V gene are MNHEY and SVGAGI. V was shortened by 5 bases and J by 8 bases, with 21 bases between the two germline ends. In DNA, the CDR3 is TGTGCCAGCAGTACGTTTCGGGGGGGGACTTACGGCTACACCTTC. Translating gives CASSTFRGGTYGYTF.